This T cell receptor beta chain was captured in a study of response to subunit inactivated influenza vaccine. Germline CDR1 and CDR2: SGHRS and YFSETQ. The CDR3 covers 14 residues. Trimming at V came to 1 base and at J to 8 bases, leaving 7 bases not matched to a gene. TCRdb used MiXCR to reprocess the RT-PCR reads, holding one entry per CDR3 protein. The table has 500,000 to 600,000 distinct CDR3 sequences, 16% seen once; the top ten hold over 2.5%. Source: CD4+ T cells sorted from PBMCs, taken less than 30 months after vaccination. The receptor comes from a man aged 50 to 75 who received an inactivated influenza vaccine. V gene TRBV5-1 combines with J gene TRBJ1-1, with 8 positions matching TRBD1. CDR3 nucleotides: TGCGCCAGCAGCTTGCAGGGACAGGCCGGAGAAGCTTTCTTT. Translated: CASSLQGQAGEAFF.